The 24 T cell receptor beta chains presented below share a single source sample, sequenced in a study of cytotoxic CD8 clonotypes in ibrutinib-treated CLL (dated by TCRdb to the early 2020s). In light of the paper, this sample's time point label describes: approximately 11 months on ibrutinib. Library preparation used the immunoSEQ multiplex PCR assay. What TCRdb holds here is the immuneACCESS table cut down to in-frame rearrangements. Part of the clones is not present; checked against another copy, under half of the missing clones reflect an unresolved V gene, and the others are unexplained. This sample lists 160,000 or so clones; roughly four fifths were detected once. The ten largest clones add up to roughly 1.9% of the sample. The sequencing here drew on PBMCs, taken after 12 months of ibrutinib treatment. Every receptor here comes from a human donor with chronic lymphocytic leukemia.

CDR3 sequence reads: CASSTQGWRNEKLFF. CDR3 sequence (DNA): TGTGCCAGCAGTACCCAGGGTTGGCGGAATGAAAAACTGTTTTTT. The V call is TRBV27, the J call TRBJ1-4, with D tentatively TRBD1 (5 bases). The V and J ends lost 5 bases and 5 bases respectively, with 15 bases between them. Germline CDR1 and CDR2: MNHEY and SMNVEV (reference sequence). The CDR3 contains 15 residues.

The chain is built from TRBV10-3 and TRBJ2-3; 11 bases match TRBD2. V lost 5 bases and J lost 0; bases outside the gene matches: 7. The V gene's germline CDR1 is ENHRY and CDR2 SYGVKD. CDR3 length: 17 residues. The CDR3 reads CAISIAGGITSTDTQYF. The CDR3 nucleotides are TGTGCCATCAGTATAGCGGGAGGGATAACGAGCACAGATACGCAGTATTTT.

This clone showed up just once. This rearrangement joins TRBV30 to TRBJ1-2; D is possibly TRBD1 (5 bases). This CDR3 has 14 amino acids. Germline V gene sequence: CDR1 GTSNPN, CDR2 SVGIG (reference sequence). Trimming removed 2 bases at V and 4 bases at J, with 14 bases between. In DNA form, the CDR3 reads TGTGCCTGGAGTTTTCCCCGACAGCCCTATGGCTACACCTTC. Its protein product is CAWSFPRQPYGYTF. The variable domain in full, with the rest retrieved from reference TRBV30 and TRBJ1-2, is SQTIHQWPATLVQPVGSPLSLECTVEGTSNPNLYWYRQAAGRGLQLLFYSVGIGQISSEVPQNLSASRPQDRQFILSSKKLLLSDSGFYLCAWSFPRQPYGYTFGSGTRLTVV.

The J gene is TRBJ1-2, the V gene TRBV6-5; 11 nucleotides match TRBD1. V shed 0 bases and J 2 bases; nucleotides not matched to a gene: 2. The germline gives CDR1 MNHEY, CDR2 SVGAGI. This CDR3 contains 16 residues. The CDR3 spells CASSYSDRGPNYGYTF. The CDR3 DNA reads TGTGCCAGCAGTTACTCGGACAGGGGGCCCAACTATGGCTACACCTTC.

This clone has a single count. This rearrangement joins TRBV9 to TRBJ1-2; 8 bases agree with TRBD1. Germline V CDR1 and CDR2: SGDLS, YYNGEE. The CDR3 totals 14 residues. V shed 5 bases and J 4 bases; nucleotides not matched to a gene: 7. CDR3 protein: CASRRTGTGYGYTF. CDR3 sequence (DNA): TGTGCCAGCAGGAGGACCGGGACAGGCTATGGCTACACCTTC.

The chain carries TRBV5-1 and TRBJ1-1; 8 nucleotides align to TRBD1. CDR3 length: 14 residues. The V gene's germline CDR1 is SGHRS and CDR2 YFSETQ. Losses at the gene ends were 7 bases for V and 6 bases for J; bases not matched to a gene: 11. CDR3 sequence reads: CASHEDRVSAEAFF. CDR3 nucleotide sequence: TGCGCCAGCCATGAGGACAGGGTAAGCGCTGAAGCTTTCTTT.

The chain recombines TRBV6-5 with TRBJ2-5, with D uncertain. The CDR3 extends over 12 amino acids. V was cut by 5 bases and J by 5 bases, with 9 bases left in between. Germline V lookup: CDR1 MNHEY, CDR2 SVGAGI. CDR3 sequence: CASSPLIETQYF. CDR3 nucleotides: TGTGCCAGCAGTCCCCTGATCGAGACCCAGTACTTC.

The rearrangement joins TRBV18 to TRBJ2-3, with D uncertain. Germline CDR1 KGHSH, CDR2 LQKENI. Deletions cut 6 bases from V and 3 bases from J, with 13 bases between. The CDR3 length is 14 residues. The CDR3 protein is CASSTGRVTDTQYF. The CDR3 nucleotides are TGTGCCAGCTCCACGGGTCGGGTAACAGATACGCAGTATTTT. Based on the CDR3 plus reference TRBV18 and TRBJ2-3, the full variable domain is NAGVMQNPRHLVRRRGQEARLRCSPMKGHSHVYWYRQLPEEGLKFMVYLQKENIIDESGMPKERFSAEFPKEGPSILRIQQVVRGDSAAYFCASSTGRVTDTQYFGPGTRLTVL.

This clone was counted ten times or more. The rearrangement links TRBV7-9 to TRBJ2-3; no reliable D call. The CDR3 is 12 amino acids. The V end was cut by 5 bases, the J end by 8 bases, with 11 bases between. The germline CDR1 and CDR2 sequences are SEHNR and FQNEAQ (reference sequence). CDR3 DNA sequence: TGTGCCAGCAGCCATCCGGATACTACGCAGTATTTT. As protein: CASSHPDTTQYF.

The V gene is TRBV4-2, the J gene TRBJ2-7, with TRBD2 as a possible D gene (5 bases). Trimming cost V 4 bases and J 6 bases, with 7 bases left between them. CDR3 length: 11 amino acids. Germline loops: CDR1 LGHNA, CDR2 YNFKEQ. In nucleotides, the CDR3 is TGTGCCAGCAGCCTCCGGGGCGAGCAGTACTTC. It encodes CASSLRGEQYF.

The genes are TRBV30 and TRBJ1-4; no reliable D call. The germline V and J ends were trimmed by 1 base and 5 bases, with 5 bases remaining between them. Germline V lookup: CDR1 GTSNPN, CDR2 SVGIG (reference sequence). The CDR3 length is 12 residues. The CDR3 DNA reads TGTGCCTGGAGTGACGTAAATGAAAAACTGTTTTTT. Translation gives CAWSDVNEKLFF. The whole variable domain, remainder taken from reference TRBV30 and TRBJ1-4, is SQTIHQWPATLVQPVGSPLSLECTVEGTSNPNLYWYRQAAGRGLQLLFYSVGIGQISSEVPQNLSASRPQDRQFILSSKKLLLSDSGFYLCAWSDVNEKLFFGSGTQLSVL.

The chain recombines TRBV19 with TRBJ1-3, with unresolved D. Germline V gene data show CDR1 as LNHDA and CDR2 as SQIVND (reference sequence). The CDR3 runs 15 residues. V was shortened by 7 bases and J by 0 bases, with 13 bases between the two germline ends. The CDR3 coding sequence is TGTGCCAGTAAGCAGGACCTGAGCTCTGGAAACACCATATATTTT. It is translated as CASKQDLSSGNTIYF.

This CDR3 reads CASSNSGSPGNEQFF. In DNA form, the CDR3 reads TGTGCCAGCAGTAATAGCGGGAGCCCGGGGAATGAGCAGTTCTTC. V usage is TRBV7-3 and J usage is TRBJ2-1, with 9 bases lining up with TRBD2. Germline loops: CDR1 SGHTA, CDR2 FQGTGA. The CDR3 covers 15 residues. Trimming at V came to 6 bases and at J to 7 bases, leaving 10 bases not matched to a gene.

CDR3 protein: CASSGEPSIQETQYF. The CDR3 DNA reads TGTGCCAGCAGTGGCGAACCTTCAATACAAGAGACCCAGTACTTC. The chain uses TRBV6-6 and TRBJ2-5; D is unclear. Trimming took off 5 bases at V and 2 bases at J, with 15 bases between the two ends. Germline lookup yields CDR1 MNHNY and CDR2 SVGAGI (reference sequence). The CDR3 totals 15 residues.

The chain carries TRBV6-6 and TRBJ2-1, with 9 bases lining up with TRBD1. Germline CDR1 reads MNHNY; CDR2 reads SVGAGI (reference sequence). Trimming took 0 bases from V and 6 from J; bases not matched to a gene: 6. The CDR3 is 16 amino acids. Here the CDR3 reads CASSYSTGTGSNEQFF. The DNA of the CDR3 is TGTGCCAGCAGTTACTCTACGGGGACAGGGTCCAATGAGCAGTTCTTC.

This clone was found a few times. The V call is TRBV6-1, the J call TRBJ1-2; no firm D call. Trimming removed 5 bases from V and 3 bases from J, with 10 bases in between. The CDR3 is made up of 13 amino acids. The V gene's germline CDR1 is MNHNS and CDR2 SASEGT. The CDR3 region has the DNA TGTGCCAGCAGTTTAAGGAAGGACTATGGCTACACCTTC. This codes for CASSLRKDYGYTF.

This chain uses TRBV6-1 with TRBJ1-4, with D hard to call. The CDR3 is 14 residues long. Per the germline V gene, CDR1 is MNHNS and CDR2 is SASEGT. V was trimmed by 10 bases and J by 0 bases, leaving 12 bases between them. The CDR3 region is CAIRRIATNEKLFF. The CDR3 nucleotides are TGTGCCATCAGACGGATTGCAACTAATGAAAAACTGTTTTTT.

CDR3 loop: CASSFSGLRGEQFF. The CDR3 coding sequence is TGTGCCAGCAGCTTTTCGGGACTCCGTGGGGAGCAGTTCTTC. J is TRBJ2-1 and V is TRBV7-3, with D possibly matching TRBD2 (6 bases). In germline, CDR1 is SGHTA, CDR2 FQGTGA. With 3 bases removed from V and 10 bases from J, the gap between germline ends came to 16 bases. This CDR3 has 14 residues.

This rearrangement joins TRBV27 to TRBJ2-3, with 7 positions matching TRBD2. Losses at the gene ends were 1 base for V and 6 bases for J; bases not matched to a gene: 1. Germline lookup yields CDR1 MNHEY and CDR2 SMNVEV (reference sequence). The CDR3 sequence is 13 residues long. CDR3 in DNA: TGTGCCAGCAGTTTATTACTAGCGGATACGCAGTATTTT. As protein: CASSLLLADTQYF.

The rearrangement joins TRBV6-5 to TRBJ2-3, with TRBD2 matching over 8 bases. The trim removed 6 bases at V and 1 base at J, leaving 3 bases unmatched. Germline CDR1 MNHEY, CDR2 SVGAGI. The CDR3 extends over 14 amino acids. The CDR3 coding sequence is TGTGCCAGCAGCAAGACTAGCGGCACAGATACGCAGTATTTT. This gives the protein CASSKTSGTDTQYF.

The table lists this clone with a few counts. This chain joins TRBV5-4 and TRBJ1-2; the D gene is possibly TRBD1 (5 bases). Between the trimmed V and J ends, which lost 2 bases and 4 bases, there was a span of 9 bases. CDR1 is SGHNT, CDR2 YYREEE, per germline (reference sequence). The CDR3 extends over 13 amino acids. The CDR3 sequence is CASSLRGSYGYTF. In DNA form, the CDR3 reads TGTGCCAGCAGCTTAAGGGGTTCCTATGGCTACACCTTC.

The chain uses TRBV28 and TRBJ1-2, with a weak D call TRBD1 (5 bases). The CDR3 sequence is 13 residues long. CDR1 and CDR2 (germline): MDHEN, SYDVKM. With 7 bases removed from V and 4 bases from J, the gap between germline ends came to 13 bases. Here the CDR3 reads CASTPGGTYGYTF. Written as DNA, the CDR3 is TGTGCCAGCACCCCAGGCGGGACCTATGGCTACACCTTC.

This chain uses TRBV2 with TRBJ2-3, with 8 bases that match TRBD2. The germline gives CDR1 SNHLY, CDR2 FYNNEI. With V trimmed by 2 bases and J by 0 bases, 4 bases remained unmatched. The CDR3 spans 16 residues. The CDR3 spells CASSEIGLASTDTQYF. Here the CDR3 DNA reads TGTGCCAGCAGTGAAATCGGACTAGCTAGCACAGATACGCAGTATTTT.

The chain carries TRBV7-9 and TRBJ2-5; 12 nucleotides match TRBD2. Per germline, CDR1 SEHNR and CDR2 FQNEAQ (reference sequence). After removal of 4 bases from V and 5 bases from J, the junction contained 8 bases not matched to a gene. The CDR3 covers 16 residues. The DNA for the CDR3 is TGTGCCAGCAGCTCTCCGACTAGCGGGGGTACGGAGACCCAGTACTTC. Translating it yields CASSSPTSGGTETQYF. The full variable domain, with the rest looked up from reference TRBV7-9 and TRBJ2-5, is DTGVSQNPRHKITKRGQNVTFRCDPISEHNRLYWYRQTLGQGPEFLTYFQNEAQLEKSRLLSDRFSAERPKGSFSTLEIQRTEQGDSAMYLCASSSPTSGGTETQYFGPGTRLLVL.